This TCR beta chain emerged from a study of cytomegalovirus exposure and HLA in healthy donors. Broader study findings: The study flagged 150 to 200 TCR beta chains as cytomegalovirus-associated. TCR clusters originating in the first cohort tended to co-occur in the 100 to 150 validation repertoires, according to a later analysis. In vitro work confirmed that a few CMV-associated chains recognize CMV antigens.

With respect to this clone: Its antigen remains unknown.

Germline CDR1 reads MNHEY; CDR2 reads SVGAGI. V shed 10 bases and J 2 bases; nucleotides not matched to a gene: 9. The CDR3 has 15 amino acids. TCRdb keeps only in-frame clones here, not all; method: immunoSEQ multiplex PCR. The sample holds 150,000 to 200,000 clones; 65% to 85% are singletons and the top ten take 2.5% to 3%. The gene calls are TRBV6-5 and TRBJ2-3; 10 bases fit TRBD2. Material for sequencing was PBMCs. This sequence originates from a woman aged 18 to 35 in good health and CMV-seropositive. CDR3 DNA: TGTGCCACTCGGGCTAGCGGGGGAGTCACAGATACGCAGTATTTT. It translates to CATRASGGVTDTQYF.